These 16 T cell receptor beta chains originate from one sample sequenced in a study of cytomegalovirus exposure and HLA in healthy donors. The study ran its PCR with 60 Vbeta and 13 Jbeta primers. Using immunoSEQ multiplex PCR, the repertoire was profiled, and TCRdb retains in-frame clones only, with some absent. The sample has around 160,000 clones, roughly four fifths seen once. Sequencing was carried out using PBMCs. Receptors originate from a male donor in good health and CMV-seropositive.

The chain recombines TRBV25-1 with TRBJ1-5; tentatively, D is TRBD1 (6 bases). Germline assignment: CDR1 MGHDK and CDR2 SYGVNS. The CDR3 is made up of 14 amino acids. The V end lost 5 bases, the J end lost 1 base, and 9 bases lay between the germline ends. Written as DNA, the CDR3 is TGTGCCAGCAGTCTGACAGGAAGCAATCAGCCCCAGCATTTT. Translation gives CASSLTGSNQPQHF.

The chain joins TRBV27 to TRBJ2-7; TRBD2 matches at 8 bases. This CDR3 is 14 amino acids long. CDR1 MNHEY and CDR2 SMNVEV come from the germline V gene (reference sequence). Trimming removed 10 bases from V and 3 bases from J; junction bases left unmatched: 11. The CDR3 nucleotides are TGTGCCACAAGGTACGCGGCGGGAGGCTACGAGCAGTACTTC. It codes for CATRYAAGGYEQYF.

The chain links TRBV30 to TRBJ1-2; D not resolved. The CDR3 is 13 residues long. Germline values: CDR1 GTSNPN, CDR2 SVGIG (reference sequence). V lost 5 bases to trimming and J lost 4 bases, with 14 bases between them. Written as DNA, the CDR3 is TGTGCCTGGCAGACTTCTGATGGCTATGGCTACACCTTC. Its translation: CAWQTSDGYGYTF.

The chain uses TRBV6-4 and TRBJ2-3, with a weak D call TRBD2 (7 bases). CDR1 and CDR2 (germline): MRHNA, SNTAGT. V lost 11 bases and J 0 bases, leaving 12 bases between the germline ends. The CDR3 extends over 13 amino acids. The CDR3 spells CASAGASTDTQYF. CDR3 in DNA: TGTGCCTCTGCGGGGGCTAGCACAGATACGCAGTATTTT.

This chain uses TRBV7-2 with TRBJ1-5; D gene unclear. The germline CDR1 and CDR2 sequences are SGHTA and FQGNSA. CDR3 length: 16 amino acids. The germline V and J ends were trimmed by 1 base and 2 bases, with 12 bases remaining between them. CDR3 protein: CASSLENGRGNQPQHF. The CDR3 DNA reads TGTGCCAGCAGCTTAGAAAACGGGCGGGGCAATCAGCCCCAGCATTTT.

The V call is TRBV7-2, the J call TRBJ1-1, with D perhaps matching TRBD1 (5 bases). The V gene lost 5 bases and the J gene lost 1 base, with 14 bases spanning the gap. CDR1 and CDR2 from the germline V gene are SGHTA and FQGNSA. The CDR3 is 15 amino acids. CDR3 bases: TGTGCCAGCAGCCTAGACAGTTTATCGAACACTGAAGCTTTCTTT. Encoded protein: CASSLDSLSNTEAFF.

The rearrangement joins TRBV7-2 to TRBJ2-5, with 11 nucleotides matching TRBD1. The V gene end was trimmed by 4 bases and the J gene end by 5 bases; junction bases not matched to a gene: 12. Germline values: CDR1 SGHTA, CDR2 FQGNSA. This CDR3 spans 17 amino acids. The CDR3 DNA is TGTGCCAGCAGCTACCTGACCAGGACAGGGGGCGCTGAGACCCAGTACTTC. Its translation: CASSYLTRTGGAETQYF.

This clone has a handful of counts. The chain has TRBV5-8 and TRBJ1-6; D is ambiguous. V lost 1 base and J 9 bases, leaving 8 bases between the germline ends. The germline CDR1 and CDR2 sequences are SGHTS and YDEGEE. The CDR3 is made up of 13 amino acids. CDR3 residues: CASSLRGSSPLHF. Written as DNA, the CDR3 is TGTGCCAGCAGCTTGAGAGGTTCTTCACCCCTCCACTTT.

The CDR3 sequence: CASIWTSFGTQYF. The CDR3 nucleotides are TGTGCCAGCATTTGGACTAGTTTTGGGACCCAGTACTTC. V is TRBV6-5 and J is TRBJ2-5; the match to TRBD2 covers 7 bases. V shed 7 bases and J 7 bases; nucleotides not matched to a gene: 9. The CDR3 sequence is 13 residues long. Germline V gene data show CDR1 as MNHEY and CDR2 as SVGAGI.

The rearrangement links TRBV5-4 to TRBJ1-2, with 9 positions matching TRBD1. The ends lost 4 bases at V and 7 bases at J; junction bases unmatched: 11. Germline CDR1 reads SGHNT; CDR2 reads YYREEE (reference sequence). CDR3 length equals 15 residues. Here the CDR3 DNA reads TGTGCCAGCAGCCCATGGGACAGGGTAATCGGTGGCTACACCTTC. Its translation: CASSPWDRVIGGYTF.

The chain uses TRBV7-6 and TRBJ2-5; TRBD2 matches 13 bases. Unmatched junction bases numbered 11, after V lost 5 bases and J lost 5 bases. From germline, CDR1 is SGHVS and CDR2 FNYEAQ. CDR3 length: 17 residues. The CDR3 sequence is CASSPTLAGGRWETQYF. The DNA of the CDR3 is TGTGCCAGCAGCCCAACACTAGCGGGGGGGCGGTGGGAGACCCAGTACTTC.

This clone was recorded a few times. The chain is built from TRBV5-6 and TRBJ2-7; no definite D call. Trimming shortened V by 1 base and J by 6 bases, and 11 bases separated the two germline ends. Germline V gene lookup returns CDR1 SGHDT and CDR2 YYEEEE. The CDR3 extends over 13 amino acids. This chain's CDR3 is CASSLLPGAEQYF. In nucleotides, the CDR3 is TGTGCCAGCAGCTTGCTGCCGGGTGCCGAGCAGTACTTC.

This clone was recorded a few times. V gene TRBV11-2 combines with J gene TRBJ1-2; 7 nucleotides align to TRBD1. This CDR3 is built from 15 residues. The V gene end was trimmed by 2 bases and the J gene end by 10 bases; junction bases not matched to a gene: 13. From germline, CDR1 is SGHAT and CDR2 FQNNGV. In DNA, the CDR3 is TGTGCCAGCAGCTTATCGGCCCGGGACAGTGGAGACTACACCTTC. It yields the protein CASSLSARDSGDYTF.

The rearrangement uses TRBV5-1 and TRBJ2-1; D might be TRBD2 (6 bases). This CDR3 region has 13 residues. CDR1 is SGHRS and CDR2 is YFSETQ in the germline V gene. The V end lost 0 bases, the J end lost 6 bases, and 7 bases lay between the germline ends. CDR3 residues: CASSLAGGNEQFF. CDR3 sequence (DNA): TGCGCCAGCAGCTTGGCCGGGGGCAATGAGCAGTTCTTC.

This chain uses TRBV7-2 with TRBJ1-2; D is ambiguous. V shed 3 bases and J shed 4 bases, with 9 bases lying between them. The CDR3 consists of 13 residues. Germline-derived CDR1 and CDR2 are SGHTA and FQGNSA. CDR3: CASSFRQVYGYTF. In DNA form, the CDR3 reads TGTGCCAGCAGCTTTCGACAAGTCTATGGCTACACCTTC. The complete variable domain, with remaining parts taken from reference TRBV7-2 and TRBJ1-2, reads GAGVSQSPSNKVTEKGKDVELRCDPISGHTALYWYRQSLGQGLEFLIYFQGNSAPDKSGLPSDRFSAERTGGSVSTLTIQRTQQEDSAVYLCASSFRQVYGYTFGSGTRLTVV.

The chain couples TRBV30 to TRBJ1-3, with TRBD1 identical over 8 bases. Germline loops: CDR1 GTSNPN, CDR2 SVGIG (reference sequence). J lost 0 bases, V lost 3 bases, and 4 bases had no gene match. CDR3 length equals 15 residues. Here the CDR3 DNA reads TGTGCCTGGAGGAGACAGGGGTTCTCTGGAAACACCATATATTTT. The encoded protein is CAWRRQGFSGNTIYF.